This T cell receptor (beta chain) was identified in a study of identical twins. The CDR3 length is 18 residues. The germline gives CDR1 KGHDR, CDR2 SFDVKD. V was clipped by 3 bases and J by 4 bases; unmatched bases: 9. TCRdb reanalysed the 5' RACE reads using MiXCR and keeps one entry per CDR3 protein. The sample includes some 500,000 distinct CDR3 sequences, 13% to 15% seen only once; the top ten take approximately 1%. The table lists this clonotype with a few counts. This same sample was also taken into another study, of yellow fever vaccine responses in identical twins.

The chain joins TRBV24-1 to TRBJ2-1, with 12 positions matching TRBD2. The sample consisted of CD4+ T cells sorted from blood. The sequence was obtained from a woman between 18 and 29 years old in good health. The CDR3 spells CATSDLSLGLAGYNEQFF. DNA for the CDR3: TGTGCCACCAGTGATCTCAGTTTGGGACTAGCGGGTTACAATGAGCAGTTCTTC.